Shown below are 18 T cell receptor beta chains from a single sample sequenced in a study of blood T cell repertoires in COVID-19. Generated by immunoSEQ multiplex PCR, the TCRdb table keeps only in-frame clones and is missing some. The sample lists fewer than 350,000 clones, 80% to 90% occurring once. The sequenced material came from peripheral blood. The receptors originated from a woman between 50 and 59 years old who had recovered from COVID-19.

The rearrangement joins TRBV10-2 to TRBJ2-3; TRBD2 matches at 11 bases. Trimming took 8 bases from V and 2 from J; bases not matched to a gene: 9. The CDR3 is 16 amino acids. CDR1 and CDR2 from the germline V gene are WSHSY and SAAADI. The CDR3 DNA reads as TGCGCCAGCGGTGGGGGACTAGCGGAATACACAGATACGCAGTATTTT. This codes for CASGGGLAEYTDTQYF.

The chain couples TRBV3-1 (or the pseudogene TRBV3-2) to TRBJ1-3, with D perhaps TRBD1 (5 bases). Trimming removed 4 bases at V and 3 bases at J, with 16 bases between. Germline-derived CDR1 and CDR2 are LGHDT and YNNKEL (reference sequence). The length of the CDR3 is 16 residues. CDR3: CASSLRGDLGGNTIYF. CDR3 bases: TGTGCCAGCAGCCTCAGAGGGGACTTAGGTGGAAACACCATATATTTT.

This clone was seen once. The V and J genes are TRBV2 and TRBJ1-1, with 7 bases lining up with TRBD1. The ends lost 4 bases at V and 7 bases at J; junction bases unmatched: 0. Germline assignment: CDR1 SNHLY and CDR2 FYNNEI. The length of the CDR3 is 11 residues. In DNA form, the CDR3 reads TGTGCCAGCAGTGGGGACAGTGAAGCTTTCTTT. This codes for CASSGDSEAFF. The full variable domain, in which reference TRBV2 and TRBJ1-1 provide the parts outside the CDR3, is EPEVTQTPSHQVTQMGQEVILRCVPISNHLYFYWYRQILGQKVEFLVSFYNNEISEKSEIFDDQFSVERPDGSNFTLKIRSTKLEDSAMYFCASSGDSEAFFGQGTRLTVV.

This chain joins TRBV7-9 and TRBJ2-3; 7 nucleotides match TRBD1. Germline loops: CDR1 SEHNR, CDR2 FQNEAQ (reference sequence). This CDR3 is built from 13 residues. Trimming at V came to 7 bases and at J to 5 bases, leaving 6 bases not matched to a gene. As DNA, the CDR3 is TGTGCCAGCACCGGGACAGTCAGAGATACGCAGTATTTT. Residues: CASTGTVRDTQYF.

The chain links TRBV7-8 to TRBJ1-4; possibly TRBD1 for D (6 bases). V gave up 2 bases and J gave up 3 bases, with 19 bases separating them. Germline V lookup: CDR1 SGHVS, CDR2 FQNEAQ. This CDR3 comprises 18 residues. The CDR3 nucleotides read TGTGCCAGCAGCTTATCGTGGGGGGGCCTGTCACCTAATGAAAAACTGTTTTTT. It encodes CASSLSWGGLSPNEKLFF.

This clone was counted a single time. The chain joins TRBV12-3 or TRBV12-4 to TRBJ1-1, with D tentatively TRBD1 (5 bases). Trimming pared 6 bases from V and 10 bases from J, leaving 15 bases between. The CDR3 length is 12 residues. CDR3 protein: CASSAGQRGAFF. CDR3 bases: TGTGCCAGCAGCGCGGGGCAAAGGGGAGCTTTCTTT.

In its sample, this clone was seen a few times. The chain joins TRBV29-1 to TRBJ2-1, with 10 bases that match TRBD2. This CDR3 contains 14 residues. The J segment lost 2 bases and the V segment lost 7 bases, leaving 5 bases of the junction unmatched. Germline V gene sequence: CDR1 SQVTM, CDR2 ANQGSEA. Written as DNA, the CDR3 is TGCAGCGCTAGAGCGGGAGGGACCTACAATGAGCAGTTCTTC. Translating gives CSARAGGTYNEQFF.

This chain connects TRBV30 to TRBJ2-3, with D possibly being TRBD2 (7 bases). V was shortened by 2 bases and J by 3 bases, with 12 bases between the two germline ends. This CDR3 is 14 amino acids long. Germline V gene lookup returns CDR1 GTSNPN and CDR2 SVGIG (reference sequence). The CDR3 is CAWSPGGPTDTQYF. The CDR3 DNA reads as TGTGCCTGGAGTCCCGGGGGGCCGACAGATACGCAGTATTTT. Full variable domain (outside the CDR3, taken from reference TRBV30 and TRBJ2-3): SQTIHQWPATLVQPVGSPLSLECTVEGTSNPNLYWYRQAAGRGLQLLFYSVGIGQISSEVPQNLSASRPQDRQFILSSKKLLLSDSGFYLCAWSPGGPTDTQYFGPGTRLTVL.

The chain links TRBV9 to TRBJ2-7, with 8 bases identical to TRBD1. From germline, CDR1 is SGDLS and CDR2 YYNGEE. V was clipped by 4 bases and J by 6 bases; unmatched bases: 6. The length of the CDR3 is 13 residues. This chain's CDR3 is CASSSTDRVEQYF. As DNA, the CDR3 is TGTGCCAGCAGCTCAACGGACAGGGTCGAGCAGTACTTC. The full variable domain, in which reference TRBV9 and TRBJ2-7 provide the parts outside the CDR3, is DSGVTQTPKHLITATGQRVTLRCSPRSGDLSVYWYQQSLDQGLQFLIQYYNGEERAKGNILERFSAQQFPDLHSELNLSSLELGDSALYFCASSSTDRVEQYFGPGTRLTVT.

V usage is TRBV19 and J usage is TRBJ2-7; 9 bases line up with TRBD2. The CDR3 has 16 amino acids. Unmatched junction bases numbered 7, after V lost 4 bases and J lost 0 bases. Germline CDR1 reads LNHDA; CDR2 reads SQIVND (reference sequence). CDR3 nucleotide sequence: TGTGCCAGTAGTAAATTAGCGGGGGCGAGCTCCTACGAGCAGTACTTC. Encoded protein: CASSKLAGASSYEQYF.

This clone was seen more than once but under ten times. This sequence joins TRBV28 and TRBJ1-1, with TRBD1 identical over 8 bases. Germline values: CDR1 MDHEN, CDR2 SYDVKM. Unmatched junction bases numbered 9, after V lost 8 bases and J lost 4 bases. The CDR3 is 14 residues long. CDR3 sequence: CASCSGGAGTEAFF. The CDR3, as DNA: TGTGCCAGCTGCTCAGGGGGCGCGGGCACTGAAGCTTTCTTT.

The chain has TRBV10-3 and TRBJ2-1; maybe TRBD1 (6 bases). V lost 2 bases and J 6 bases, leaving 14 bases between the germline ends. Germline V gene lookup returns CDR1 ENHRY and CDR2 SYGVKD. This CDR3 contains 15 residues. CDR3 sequence (DNA): TGTGCCATCAGTGAGGCCGGGACAATTGGCAATGAGCAGTTCTTC. It translates to CAISEAGTIGNEQFF.

This clone was recorded a few times. The chain links TRBV5-1 to TRBJ2-5; D may be TRBD2 (5 bases). Germline-derived CDR1 and CDR2 are SGHRS and YFSETQ. The CDR3 runs 15 residues. The V and J ends lost 5 bases and 2 bases respectively, with 16 bases between them. CDR3 coding DNA: TGCGCCAGCAGTCGGTCGGGTTCGGGGCAAGAGACCCAGTACTTC. Its protein is CASSRSGSGQETQYF.

V and J are TRBV4-1 and TRBJ1-2; 7 bases fit TRBD1. Germline V gene lookup returns CDR1 MGHRA and CDR2 YSYEKL. The V segment lost 0 bases and the J segment 10 bases; nucleotides outside the gene matches: 14. This CDR3 region has 16 residues. The CDR3 region is CASSQETTGLIGVYTF. CDR3 DNA: TGCGCCAGCAGCCAAGAGACGACAGGGTTAATAGGAGTCTACACCTTC.

The chain joins TRBV29-1 to TRBJ1-1; no clear D. The CDR3 runs to 12 residues. CDR1 is SQVTM and CDR2 is ANQGSEA in the germline V gene. V was shortened by 3 bases and J by 2 bases, with 7 bases between the two germline ends. The CDR3: CSVDVRNTEAFF. The CDR3 region has the DNA TGCAGCGTTGATGTCCGTAACACTGAAGCTTTCTTT.

This chain connects TRBV7-2 to TRBJ2-2; D not resolved. CDR3 length: 13 residues. CDR1 is SGHTA, CDR2 FQGNSA, per germline. The V end lost 5 bases, the J end lost 1 base, and 5 bases lay between the germline ends. The DNA for the CDR3 is TGTGCCAGCAGCCACAGGAACACCGGGGAGCTGTTTTTT. Protein product: CASSHRNTGELFF.

The V gene is TRBV2, the J gene TRBJ2-7; D gene unclear. Germline CDR1 reads SNHLY; CDR2 reads FYNNEI. The ends were cut back, 3 bases at V and 0 bases at J, with 12 bases in the middle. The CDR3 length is 15 residues. DNA for the CDR3: TGTGCCAGCAGTGAGACTGCCGGAAGCTCCTACGAGCAGTACTTC. Residues: CASSETAGSSYEQYF.

J is TRBJ2-3 and V is TRBV21-1; the D call TRBD1 from the table was never checked on the DNA. TRBV21-1 is shown as a pseudogene. The CDR3 consists of 19 residues. CDR3 nucleotide sequence: TGTGCCAGCAGCAAAAAGCCTCATCCCGGACAGAAAAACACAGATACGCAGTATTTT. It yields the protein CASSKKPHPGQKNTDTQYF.